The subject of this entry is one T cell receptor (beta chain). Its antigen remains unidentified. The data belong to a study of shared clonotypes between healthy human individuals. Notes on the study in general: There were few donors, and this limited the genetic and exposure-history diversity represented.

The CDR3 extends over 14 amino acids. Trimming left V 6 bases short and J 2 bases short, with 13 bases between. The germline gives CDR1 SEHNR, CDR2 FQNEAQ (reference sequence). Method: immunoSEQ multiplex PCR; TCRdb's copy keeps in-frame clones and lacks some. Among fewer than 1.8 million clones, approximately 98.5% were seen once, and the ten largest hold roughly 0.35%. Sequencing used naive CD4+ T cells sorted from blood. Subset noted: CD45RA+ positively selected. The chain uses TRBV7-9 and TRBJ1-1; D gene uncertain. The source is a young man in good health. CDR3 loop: CASRGKDGNTEAFF. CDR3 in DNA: TGTGCCAGCAGGGGAAAGGACGGTAACACTGAAGCTTTCTTT.